The T cell receptor beta chain described here comes from a study of T cell responses to AZD1222 COVID-19 vaccine. Study overall: Samples with a second dose at about 4 or about 12 weeks were pooled together.

Sequencing was performed with immunoSEQ multiplex PCR; in TCRdb, only in-frame clones are kept and a portion is missing. The sample consists of around 120,000 clones, around 90% of them appearing once. This clone was detected only once. Antigen: not known. Study results and caveats: The sample set comprised mostly white British donors with more females, and clonal diversity was possibly underestimated. Baseline seropositivity occurred in only a handful of AZD1222 recipients.

Per germline, CDR1 MNHEY and CDR2 SVGAGI. The CDR3 has 14 residues. With 8 bases clipped from V and 0 bases from J, the junction kept 6 bases outside the gene matches. Material: peripheral blood, obtained on day 0 of AZD1222 vaccination. The TCR originated in an adult in good health. This rearrangement joins TRBV6-5 to TRBJ2-7, with TRBD1 matching 8 bases. CDR3 in DNA: TGTGCCAGCTACACAGGGGGGAGCTCCTACGAGCAGTACTTC. Translating gives CASYTGGSSYEQYF.